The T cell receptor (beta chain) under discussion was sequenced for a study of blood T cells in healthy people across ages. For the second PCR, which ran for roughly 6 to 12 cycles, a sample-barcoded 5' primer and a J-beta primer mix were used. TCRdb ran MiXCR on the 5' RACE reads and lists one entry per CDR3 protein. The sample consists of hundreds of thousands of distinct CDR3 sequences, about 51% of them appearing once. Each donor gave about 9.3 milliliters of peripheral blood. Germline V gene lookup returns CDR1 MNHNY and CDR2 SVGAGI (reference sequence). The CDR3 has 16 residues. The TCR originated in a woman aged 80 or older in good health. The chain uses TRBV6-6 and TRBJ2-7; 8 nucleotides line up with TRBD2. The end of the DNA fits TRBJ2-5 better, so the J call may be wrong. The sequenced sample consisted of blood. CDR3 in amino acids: CASSTPLGSGSGTQYF. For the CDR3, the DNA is TGTGCCAGCAGTACCCCTTTAGGGAGCGGGAGTGGGACCCAGTACTTC.